The 24 T cell receptor beta chains listed next were all sequenced from one sample in a study of blood T cell repertoires in COVID-19. The data were produced by immunoSEQ multiplex PCR, yet TCRdb's version contains in-frame clones alone and is incomplete. The sample has around 340,000 clones, about 88% seen once. Input material: peripheral blood. The receptors derive from a woman aged 60 to 75 with COVID-19, enrolled during active disease.

V usage is TRBV6-6 and J usage is TRBJ1-1; D ambiguous. Germline lookup yields CDR1 MNHNY and CDR2 SVGAGI (reference sequence). The CDR3 is 13 residues long. Trimming cost V 4 bases and J 2 bases, with 8 bases left between them. CDR3 residues: CASSLDFNTEAFF. The DNA of the CDR3 is TGTGCCAGCAGTTTAGATTTTAACACTGAAGCTTTCTTT.

This chain links TRBV7-3 with TRBJ2-3, with D uncertain. V lost 7 bases and J lost 6, with 11 bases in between. The CDR3 spans 12 residues. The germline gives CDR1 SGHTA, CDR2 FQGTGA. The CDR3: CASTSGSDTQYF. The CDR3 DNA sequence: TGTGCCAGCACCTCGGGTTCGGATACGCAGTATTTT.

This sequence joins TRBV7-2 and TRBJ2-1; D perhaps matches TRBD1 (6 bases). Germline values: CDR1 SGHTA, CDR2 FQGNSA. V was cut by 2 bases and J by 4 bases, with 12 bases left in between. The CDR3 consists of 15 residues. The DNA for the CDR3 is TGTGCCAGCAGCTTACTGGGGCAGGGGTACAATGAGCAGTTCTTC. Its protein product is CASSLLGQGYNEQFF.

V and J are TRBV5-1 and TRBJ2-2; TRBD1 is a possible D gene (5 bases). Germline V gene data show CDR1 as SGHRS and CDR2 as YFSETQ. V was clipped by 2 bases and J by 1 base, with 9 bases between them. The CDR3 sequence is 15 residues long. CDR3 DNA: TGCGCCAGCAGCTTTTCAGGGATGAACACCGGGGAGCTGTTTTTT. It is translated as CASSFSGMNTGELFF.

On this clone: In the same sample, other DNA sequences code for this CDR3. The CDR3 loop reads CASSEQVNTEAFF. DNA for the CDR3: TGTGCCAGTAGTGAACAGGTGAACACTGAAGCTTTCTTT. The gene calls are TRBV19 and TRBJ1-1; possibly TRBD1 for D (5 bases). V lost 5 bases, J lost 0 bases, and 7 bases lay in between. CDR1 is LNHDA and CDR2 is SQIVND in the germline V gene (reference sequence). CDR3 length: 13 amino acids.

V and J are TRBV4-1 and TRBJ1-2; D is perhaps TRBD1 (6 bases). Trimming left V 1 base short and J 3 bases short, with 6 bases between. CDR1 is MGHRA and CDR2 is YSYEKL in the germline V gene. This CDR3 contains 13 residues. CDR3 sequence (DNA): TGCGCCAGCAGCCAAGGGACAGACTATGGCTACACCTTC. Its protein product is CASSQGTDYGYTF.

The rearrangement uses TRBV6-6 and TRBJ1-1, with 9 nucleotides matching TRBD1. The CDR3 is made up of 13 amino acids. Unmatched junction bases numbered 4, after V lost 7 bases and J lost 4 bases. The germline gives CDR1 MNHNY, CDR2 SVGAGI (reference sequence). The CDR3 reads CASTKTGGTEAFF. Here the CDR3 DNA reads TGTGCCAGCACCAAGACAGGGGGCACTGAAGCTTTCTTT.

The gene calls are TRBV10-3 and TRBJ1-3; possibly TRBD1 for D (6 bases). Germline V gives CDR1 ENHRY, CDR2 SYGVKD. With 6 bases removed from V and 0 bases from J, the gap between germline ends came to 15 bases. The CDR3 length is 16 residues. The CDR3 DNA reads TGTGCCATCAGCGAATCCAGGGGTCACTCTGGAAACACCATATATTTT. Translating it yields CAISESRGHSGNTIYF.

This clone was seen only a few times. The genes are TRBV19 and TRBJ1-5; 11 bases map to TRBD1. Germline V CDR1 and CDR2: LNHDA, SQIVND (reference sequence). This CDR3 contains 15 residues. V shed 6 bases, J shed 5 bases, and the junction held 6 bases outside the gene matches. CDR3 DNA: TGTGCCAGTAGCCGAGGACAGGGGGCCTATCAGCCCCAGCATTTT. It specifies CASSRGQGAYQPQHF.

The V and J genes are TRBV5-1 and TRBJ2-1; TRBD2 agrees at 9 bases. CDR3 size: 13 residues. V lost 8 bases and J lost 5; bases outside the gene matches: 5. The germline V gene encodes CDR1 SGHRS and CDR2 YFSETQ. CDR3 sequence reads: CASRLADDNEQFF. CDR3 bases: TGCGCCAGTCGACTAGCGGACGACAATGAGCAGTTCTTC.

The J gene is TRBJ1-2, the V gene TRBV12-3 or TRBV12-4; D possibly corresponds to TRBD1 (5 bases). The CDR3 has 12 amino acids. V was pared by 6 bases and J by 6 bases, with 11 bases between. CDR3 loop: CASSIGGNGYTF. The CDR3 DNA reads TGTGCCAGCAGCATCGGGGGGAATGGCTACACCTTC.

The CDR3 DNA reads TGCGCCAGCAGCCTTAGCGGGGGGCGCCAAGAGACCCAGTACTTC. It codes for CASSLSGGRQETQYF. This chain links TRBV5-1 with TRBJ2-5, with 10 bases lining up with TRBD2. CDR1 SGHRS and CDR2 YFSETQ come from the germline V gene. V was clipped by 4 bases and J by 1 base; unmatched bases: 4. The CDR3 totals 15 residues.

This clone was counted once. The chain uses TRBV28 and TRBJ1-5; 8 nucleotides align to TRBD1. Germline V gene lookup returns CDR1 MDHEN and CDR2 SYDVKM. The V gene end was trimmed by 0 bases and the J gene end by 1 base; junction bases not matched to a gene: 5. This CDR3 region has 17 residues. CDR3 coding DNA: TGTGCCAGCAGTTTATGGGTCCAGGGGGCGAGCAATCAGCCCCAGCATTTT. It is translated as CASSLWVQGASNQPQHF.

About this clone: The identical CDR3 is also encoded by other nucleotide sequences in the sample. The CDR3 loop reads CASSLGQGVYEQYF. The CDR3, as DNA: TGTGCCAGCAGCTTGGGACAGGGAGTCTACGAGCAGTACTTC. This chain links TRBV11-2 with TRBJ2-7, with TRBD1 matching over 9 bases. Germline V gives CDR1 SGHAT, CDR2 FQNNGV. The CDR3 sequence is 14 residues long. J lost 3 bases, V lost 3 bases, and 3 bases had no gene match.

The V call is TRBV7-9, the J call TRBJ2-7; 7 nucleotides line up with TRBD1. The CDR3 length is 14 residues. With V trimmed by 7 bases and J by 5 bases, 11 bases remained unmatched. The germline CDR1 and CDR2 sequences are SEHNR and FQNEAQ (reference sequence). The CDR3 nucleotides read TGTGCCAGCAACCGTGAGGGGGCGGATAACGAGCAGTACTTC. It specifies CASNREGADNEQYF.

This clone appeared once. This chain connects TRBV12-3 or TRBV12-4 to TRBJ2-7, with D tentatively TRBD2 (5 bases). Trimming stripped 4 bases from V and 7 bases from J, with 8 bases between. The CDR3 has 11 amino acids. Written as DNA, the CDR3 is TGTGCCAGCAGTTCCGAGGGTGAGCAGTACTTC. Protein sequence: CASSSEGEQYF.

The table lists this clone with a few counts. The genes are TRBV7-2 and TRBJ2-3, with 11 bases fitting TRBD2. Per germline, CDR1 SGHTA and CDR2 FQGNSA. Trimming took 3 bases from V and 5 from J; bases not matched to a gene: 10. The CDR3 spans 17 residues. CDR3 DNA: TGTGCCAGCAGCTTGCTGATGACTAGCGGGGCAAAAGATACGCAGTATTTT. It codes for CASSLLMTSGAKDTQYF.

This clone was found once. The rearrangement links TRBV7-9 to TRBJ2-3; 7 nucleotides align to TRBD2. Per germline, CDR1 SEHNR and CDR2 FQNEAQ (reference sequence). CDR3 length: 16 residues. With 5 bases clipped from V and 1 base from J, the junction kept 9 bases outside the gene matches. CDR3 DNA sequence: TGTGCCAGCAGCGCGATGAAGCGGGGTGGCACAGATACGCAGTATTTT. Its protein product is CASSAMKRGGTDTQYF.

This clone was found once. The chain carries TRBV29-1 and TRBJ1-2; D perhaps matches TRBD1 (5 bases). Trimming stripped 0 bases from V and 5 bases from J, with 13 bases between. The V gene's germline CDR1 is SQVTM and CDR2 ANQGSEA. CDR3 length: 14 amino acids. The CDR3 DNA follows: TGCAGCGTTGAAGATCGGGGGGTGGGATATGGCTACACCTTC. It specifies CSVEDRGVGYGYTF.

CDR3 bases: TGTGCCAGCAGTTCCGCCCTGGGGAGGGACTACAATGAGCAGTTCTTC. It is translated as CASSSALGRDYNEQFF. The chain has TRBV6-6 and TRBJ2-1; 7 nucleotides agree with TRBD2. Germline V lookup: CDR1 MNHNY, CDR2 SVGAGI (reference sequence). This CDR3 contains 16 residues. V shed 4 bases and J 3 bases; nucleotides not matched to a gene: 9.

This clone was seen just once. The rearrangement uses TRBV18 and TRBJ2-5; D is unclear. Deletions cut 3 bases from V and 3 bases from J, with 11 bases between. The CDR3 is 14 residues long. CDR1 is KGHSH, CDR2 LQKENI, per germline. CDR3 nucleotides: TGTGCCAGCTCACCCACCAGCAGCGAAGAGACCCAGTACTTC. Translation: CASSPTSSEETQYF.

J is TRBJ2-7 and V is TRBV20-1; 11 nucleotides align to TRBD1. CDR3 length: 14 amino acids. J gave up 4 bases and V 3 bases, and 5 bases lay outside the gene matches. Germline V gene data show CDR1 as DFQATT and CDR2 as SNEGSKA (reference sequence). The CDR3 DNA reads as TGCAGTGCTAGTACCGGGACAGGGGGTTACGAGCAGTACTTC. This translates into CSASTGTGGYEQYF.

This clone has more than one count but fewer than ten. This sequence joins TRBV4-3 and TRBJ2-1, with 10 nucleotides matching TRBD2. The CDR3 spans 20 residues. CDR1 is LGHNA and CDR2 is YSLEER in the germline V gene. The V and J ends lost 0 bases and 4 bases, in that order; junction bases with no gene match: 15. Written as DNA, the CDR3 is TGCGCCAGCAGCCAAGATGGGGACTTAGCGGGGGGCCGCCTTTACAATGAGCAGTTCTTC. Its protein is CASSQDGDLAGGRLYNEQFF.

J is TRBJ1-1 and V is TRBV29-1; 8 bases match TRBD1. V shed 6 bases and J 2 bases; nucleotides not matched to a gene: 5. In germline, CDR1 is SQVTM, CDR2 ANQGSEA. CDR3 length: 13 residues. Here the CDR3 reads CSVNRGVNTEAFF. CDR3 in DNA: TGCAGCGTCAACAGGGGGGTAAACACTGAAGCTTTCTTT.